What follows is one T cell receptor beta chain and its context. Its target is not known. Time point denoted: sample taken at primary tumor resection. Tumor, nontumor lung or frozen PBMC supplied whole RNA that was sequenced unsorted. There were 75 or so donors, all of them untreated patients with early-stage non-small cell lung cancer. Every TCR cDNA molecule carried a tag that served as a unique molecular identifier. TCRdb independently ran MiXCR on the 5' RACE reads; one entry per CDR3 protein. The data hold around 1,700 distinct CDR3 sequences, with 26% observed a single time. These data belong to a study of spatial heterogeneity in lung cancer. Study outcomes and limitations: The study found ubiquitous expanded tumor TCRs in blood more at resection than follow-up.

Germline V lookup: CDR1 MNHNS, CDR2 SASEGT. The CDR3 runs 15 residues. V was cut by 2 bases and J by 1 base, with 12 bases left in between. The material sequenced was PBMCs, taken at surgery. J is TRBJ2-7 and V is TRBV6-1, with D possibly TRBD1 on 7 matching bases. This TCR was sampled from a male donor with early-stage non-small cell lung cancer. The DNA of the CDR3 is TGTGCCAGCAGTGAAAACAGGGGAGGATCCTACGAGCAGTACTTC. This codes for CASSENRGGSYEQYF.